What follows describes a single TCR beta chain. Its antigen is not known. This record comes from a study of T cells in localized non-small cell lung cancer. TCRdb's table, derived via immunoSEQ multiplex PCR, lists solely in-frame clones and lacks some. Of 25,000 to 35,000 clones in the sample, 80% to 95% were seen once. Findings of the study overall: Overall survival was longer when the density of T cells in the blood was higher. Because only a single region of the tumor was sequenced, heterogeneity remains possible. Adjacent uninvolved lung had the highest clonality, suggesting focused antigen responses. Researchers found a median approximately 55 of the top 100 tumor clones in adjacent lung.

The CDR3 totals 13 residues. V lost 6 bases, J lost 4 bases, and 15 bases lay in between. CDR1 is SQVTM, CDR2 ANQGSEA, per germline. The chain uses TRBV29-1 and TRBJ1-1; D perhaps matches TRBD1 (5 bases). The TCR sequence derives from a female donor aged 60 or older with stage I lung adenocarcinoma. Sequenced material: peripheral blood, taken before any cancer treatment. CDR3 loop: CSVGAGFGTEAFF. As DNA, the CDR3 is TGCAGCGTAGGGGCAGGGTTCGGCACTGAAGCTTTCTTT.